The source of this T cell receptor (beta chain) is a study of blood T cell repertoires in COVID-19. Across the whole study: Spain, Italy and the United States supplied samples that represented acute and convalescent COVID-19. Sample material is recorded as cDNA or gDNA derived from T cells, B-cell-depleted T cells, or PBMCs.

Germline values: CDR1 MNHNY, CDR2 SVGAGI (reference sequence). V lost 4 bases to trimming and J lost 7 bases; unmatched junction nucleotides: 6. The length of the CDR3 is 14 residues. Original processing methods: Reference gene primer amplification yielded estimated nucleated cell counts. The repertoire was sequenced with immunoSEQ multiplex PCR; TCRdb's copy has only in-frame clones and lacks some. V, J and clone size are those of that table, while D and trimming were read from the DNA. The table includes about 230,000 clones, about 85% detected once. The TCR comes from a man aged 35 to 55 with acute or convalescent COVID-19. This chain links TRBV6-6 with TRBJ1-4, with 7 bases fitting TRBD1. The material sequenced was peripheral blood. CDR3 coding DNA: TGTGCCAGCAGTTCAATACAGGGGAGTGAAAAACTGTTTTTT. Amino acid sequence: CASSSIQGSEKLFF.